This T cell receptor (beta chain) was obtained from a study of cytomegalovirus exposure and HLA in healthy donors. Study-level points and caveats: Altogether, 150 to 200 TCR beta chains were recorded as cytomegalovirus-associated. Per a prior analysis, the majority of TCR beta V segments were productive roughly 90% or roughly 30% of the time. In vitro confirmation showed three CMV-associated chains to be CMV antigen specific. It was shown in a later analysis that HLA-associated TCR beta chains were more clonally expanded than other, equally common chains.

With respect to this clone: Its antigen is undetermined.

60 Vbeta and 13 Jbeta primers were used in PCR. Only in-frame clones appear in the TCRdb table, and some are missing; sequencing was by immunoSEQ multiplex PCR. In the table there are 140,000 to 150,000 clones, almost 85% of which are singletons. CDR3 length equals 14 residues. Trimming removed 1 base at V and 5 bases at J, with 11 bases between. CDR1 is MNHEY, CDR2 SMNVEV, per germline (reference sequence). Sequenced input: PBMCs. V gene TRBV27 combines with J gene TRBJ1-1; D is unresolved. The clonotype comes from a woman aged 55-70 years in good health and CMV-seropositive. CDR3 sequence: CASSLFSGMTEAFF. In nucleotides, the CDR3 is TGTGCCAGCAGTTTATTCTCGGGGATGACTGAAGCTTTCTTT.